This T cell receptor (beta chain) was sequenced during a study of beta chain features in type 1 diabetes. CD45RO/CCR7/CD25/CD127/CD95/CD27 staining was used to isolate CD4+ naive, central memory, regulatory and stem cell-like memory cells by sorting. Regarding the study as a whole: The study found fewer insertions and more deletions at VDJ junctions in type 1 diabetes patients. The study left unresolved whether HLA type influences TCRB rearrangement. When Type 1 diabetes patients were examined, their TCRB CDR3s proved moderately but significantly shorter in all four CD4+ subsets.

The whole isolated RNA underwent reverse transcription, so sequencing captured expressed TCRB transcripts. The assay was immunoSEQ multiplex PCR, and TCRdb's table has in-frame clones only and misses some. The table records roughly 180,000 clones, approximately 7.9% of them present only once. This clone was counted many times. Its matching antigen is unknown. This CDR3 region has 14 residues. The ends were cut back, 4 bases at V and 3 bases at J, with 15 bases in the middle. Per germline, CDR1 SQVTM and CDR2 ANQGSEA. The gene calls are TRBV29-1 and TRBJ1-1, with D possibly TRBD1 on 5 matching bases. Sequenced sample: central memory CD4+ T cells from blood. This receptor was identified in a man between 18 and 29 years old with type 1 diabetes. The CDR3 region is CSVGSFPRDTEAFF. CDR3 DNA: TGCAGCGTTGGTTCCTTCCCCAGGGACACTGAAGCTTTCTTT.